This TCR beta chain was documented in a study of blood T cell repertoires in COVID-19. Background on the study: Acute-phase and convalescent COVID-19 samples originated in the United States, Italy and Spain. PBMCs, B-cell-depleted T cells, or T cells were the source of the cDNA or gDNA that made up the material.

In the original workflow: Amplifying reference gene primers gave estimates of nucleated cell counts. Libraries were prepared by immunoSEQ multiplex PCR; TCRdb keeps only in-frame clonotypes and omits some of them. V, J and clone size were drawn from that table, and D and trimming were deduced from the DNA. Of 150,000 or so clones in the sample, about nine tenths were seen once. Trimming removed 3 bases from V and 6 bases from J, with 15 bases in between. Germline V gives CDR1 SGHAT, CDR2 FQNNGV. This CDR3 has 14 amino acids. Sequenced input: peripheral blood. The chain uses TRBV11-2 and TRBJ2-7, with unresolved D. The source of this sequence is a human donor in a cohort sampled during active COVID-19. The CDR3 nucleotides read TGTGCCAGCAGCTTTCGGGTGGCAGCTAGCGAGCAGTACTTC. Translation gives CASSFRVAASEQYF.